The entry below describes one TCR beta chain. In the authors' workflow: Amplified reference gene primers provided the basis for estimating nucleated cell counts. Sequenced by immunoSEQ multiplex PCR; TCRdb stores in-frame clones only, minus some. V and J calls and clone size follow that table, whereas D and trimming were derived from the DNA. The sample includes under 250,000 clones, 84% of them seen just once. The sample originates from a study of blood T cell repertoires in COVID-19. At the level of the study: The origin of the acute and convalescent COVID-19 samples was the United States, Italy and Spain. T cells, B-cell-depleted T cells, or PBMCs supplied cDNA or gDNA.

The CDR3 covers 15 residues. The germline V gene encodes CDR1 MNHEY and CDR2 SMNVEV (reference sequence). The V end lost 4 bases, the J end lost 1 base, and 12 bases lay between the germline ends. The rearrangement uses TRBV27 and TRBJ2-3; D perhaps matches TRBD1 (6 bases). The sample taken for sequencing was peripheral blood. The receptor comes from a woman in her forties or fifties with active or convalescent COVID-19. In DNA form, the CDR3 reads TGTGCCAGCAGTTCACAGGGAAGGGGCACAGATACGCAGTATTTT. It translates to CASSSQGRGTDTQYF.